This TCR beta chain was captured by sequencing in a study of shared clonotypes between healthy human individuals. In the study overall: CD8 memory received one plate per donor, CD8 naive two, CD4 memory three and CD4 naive three.

The CDR3 loop spans 18 amino acids. Germline V gene lookup returns CDR1 SGHRS and CDR2 YFSETQ. The trim removed 1 base at V and 6 bases at J, leaving 17 bases unmatched. A note on this clone: Its target is not known.

Sequenced by immunoSEQ multiplex PCR; TCRdb stores in-frame clones only, minus some. The table lists about 1,500,000 clones, roughly 96% of them singletons. Study findings and constraints: The expectation was that sequencing depth would affect clonotype sharing among donors.

This clonotype was sampled from a man aged 25-45 years in good health. Sequencing input: naive CD4+ T cells sorted from blood. The subset is: CD45RA+ positively selected. This chain joins TRBV5-1 and TRBJ1-1; the match to TRBD1 covers 8 bases. The CDR3 DNA reads as TGCGCCAGCAGCTTGAGGACAGGGTTGGGTGTCGGTAACGCTGAAGCTTTCTTT. Protein sequence: CASSLRTGLGVGNAEAFF.